This TCR beta chain originates from a study of cytomegalovirus exposure and HLA in healthy donors. Study details: Earlier work reported 90 million to 120 million unique TCR beta sequences from 170 million or so T cells. Ancestry clustering placed more than 80% of about 400 genotyped donors in the Caucasian-associated cluster. Findings and caveats of the study: Judged likely to be a sequencing artifact was a cluster of highly shared sequence variants. Accounts indicate the classifier identified cytomegalovirus status with strong specificity and sensitivity.

In regard to this clone: The antigen is unknown.

PCR employed 60 Vbeta and 13 Jbeta primers. TCRdb keeps only in-frame clones here, not all; method: immunoSEQ multiplex PCR. The data contain under 200,000 clones, 85% of them singletons. CDR1 SEHNR and CDR2 FQNEAQ come from the germline V gene (reference sequence). The CDR3 loop spans 15 amino acids. V gave up 5 bases and J gave up 1 base; unmatched junction bases: 2. The rearrangement joins TRBV7-9 to TRBJ2-6; 7 positions match TRBD1. What was sequenced was PBMCs. The TCR sequence derives from a woman in her forties or fifties in good health and CMV-seronegative. Written as DNA, the CDR3 is TGTGCCAGCAGCCCGGACAGGTCTGGGGCCAACGTCCTGACTTTC. It translates to CASSPDRSGANVLTF.